Detailed here is one T cell receptor beta chain. Antigen: not known. The data derive from a study of graft-versus-host responses after intestinal transplantation. Study-level background: The recipients all started with anti-thymocyte globulin induction and then took tacrolimus and steroids for 3 to 4 years. Study observations and caveats: Allografts of patients with graft-donor T cell macrochimerism showed high graft-versus-host to host-versus-graft clone ratios. Marrow from the recipient contained GvH clones, some of which had appeared first in ileum or blood. After transplant, early declines in HvG clones were associated with peak levels of circulating GvH clones.

Profiled with immunoSEQ multiplex PCR; TCRdb holds only in-frame clones, not every one. The sample holds about 70,000 clones, over 75% seen once. Trimming removed 6 bases from V and 4 bases from J, with 13 bases in between. Germline values: CDR1 WNHNN, CDR2 SYGVQD (reference sequence). CDR3 length equals 14 residues. The J gene is TRBJ1-5, the V gene TRBV10-1; possibly TRBD1 for D (5 bases). This clonotype was obtained from a human donor who was the organ donor for an intestinal transplant. This specimen consisted of unstimulated CD4+ T cells sorted from spleen or lymph node cells, obtained before transplant. The CDR3 is CASSSGLPNQPQHF. Written as DNA, the CDR3 is TGCGCCAGCAGCTCGGGACTGCCTAATCAGCCCCAGCATTTT.